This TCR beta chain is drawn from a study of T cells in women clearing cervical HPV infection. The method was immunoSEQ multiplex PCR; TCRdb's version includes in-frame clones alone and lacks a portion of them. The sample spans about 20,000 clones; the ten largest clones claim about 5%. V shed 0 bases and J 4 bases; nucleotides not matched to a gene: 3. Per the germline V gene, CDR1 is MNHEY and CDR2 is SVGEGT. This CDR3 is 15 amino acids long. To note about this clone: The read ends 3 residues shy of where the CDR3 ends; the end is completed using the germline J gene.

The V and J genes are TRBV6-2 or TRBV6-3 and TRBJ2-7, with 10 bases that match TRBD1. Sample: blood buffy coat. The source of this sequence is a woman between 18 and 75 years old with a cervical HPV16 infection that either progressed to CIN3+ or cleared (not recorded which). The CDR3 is CASSYSTGGVYEQYF. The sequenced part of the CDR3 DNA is TGTGCCAGCAGTTACTCGACAGGGGGCGTTTACGAG.